This TCR beta chain originates from a study of blood T cell repertoires in COVID-19. CDR1 and CDR2 from the germline V gene are ENHRY and SYGVKD. V was shortened by 6 bases and J by 7 bases, with 16 bases between the two germline ends. The CDR3 contains 13 residues. The table came from immunoSEQ multiplex PCR; TCRdb's copy has only in-frame clones and leaves some out. The sample shows roughly 100,000 clones, roughly 72% of them seen only once. Sequencing was performed on peripheral blood. The receptor was isolated from a man between 65 and 85 years old with acute or convalescent COVID-19. The rearrangement uses TRBV10-3 and TRBJ2-7; D is perhaps TRBD1 (6 bases). CDR3 residues: CAISSGTLLEQYF. Here the CDR3 DNA reads TGTGCCATCAGCTCCGGGACACTTTTGGAGCAGTACTTC.